This TCR beta chain was captured in a study of post-analysis software for immune sequencing data. Across the whole study: Patients had relapsing-remitting, secondary progressive or progressive-relapsing multiple sclerosis; some lacked subtype. The study's findings and limits: Patients carried roughly 5 TRBV segments more frequently than controls did, and TRBV5-6, TRBV5-1 and TRBV20-1 were among them. Same-batch samples co-clustered strongly by F measure. Normalized Chao1 diversity in multiple sclerosis patients fell significantly below that of controls.

In regard to this clonotype: Its antigen is still unknown.

Presence of unique molecular identifiers characterized the TCR beta cDNA libraries. cDNA molecules numbering about 480,000 came from roughly 1.1 to 9.2 million T cells. MiXCR, run by TCRdb on the PCR reads, gives a single entry per CDR3 protein. The sample carries 450,000 or so distinct CDR3 sequences, 45% recorded once. In germline, CDR1 is KGHDR, CDR2 SFDVKD. The CDR3 is 18 amino acids. Losses at the gene ends were 4 bases for V and 0 bases for J; bases not matched to a gene: 8. The chain joins TRBV24-1 to TRBJ2-1; 10 bases map to TRBD1. This TCR came from a girl aged 10-17 years with multiple sclerosis. The specimen was blood. The CDR3 here is CATSDPGQGGDSYNEQFF. The DNA of the CDR3 is TGTGCCACCAGTGACCCCGGACAGGGGGGTGACTCCTACAATGAGCAGTTCTTC.